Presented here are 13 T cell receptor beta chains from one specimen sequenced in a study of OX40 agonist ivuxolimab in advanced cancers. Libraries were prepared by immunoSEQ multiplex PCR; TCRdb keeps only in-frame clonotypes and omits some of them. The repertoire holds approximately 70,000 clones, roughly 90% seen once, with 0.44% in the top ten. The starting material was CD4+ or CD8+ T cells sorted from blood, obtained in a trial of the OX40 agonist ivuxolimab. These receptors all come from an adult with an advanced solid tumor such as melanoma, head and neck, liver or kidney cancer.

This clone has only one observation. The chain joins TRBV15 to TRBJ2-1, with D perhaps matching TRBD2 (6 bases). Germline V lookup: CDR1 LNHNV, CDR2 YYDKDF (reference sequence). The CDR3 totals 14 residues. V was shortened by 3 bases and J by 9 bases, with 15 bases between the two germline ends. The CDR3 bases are TGTGCCACCAGCAGGGGGGGTAAGCGCGGTGAGCAGTTCTTC. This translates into CATSRGGKRGEQFF.

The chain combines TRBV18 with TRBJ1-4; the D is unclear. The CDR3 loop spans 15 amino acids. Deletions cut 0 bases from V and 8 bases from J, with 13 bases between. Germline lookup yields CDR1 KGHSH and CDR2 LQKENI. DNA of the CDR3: TGTGCCAGCTCACCACCGGGAGGTAGTAGGGAAAAACTGTTTTTT. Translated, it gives CASSPPGGSREKLFF.

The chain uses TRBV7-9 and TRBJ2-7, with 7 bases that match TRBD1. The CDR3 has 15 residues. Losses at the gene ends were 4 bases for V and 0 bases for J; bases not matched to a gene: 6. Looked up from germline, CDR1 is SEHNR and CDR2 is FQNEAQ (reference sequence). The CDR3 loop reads CASSSGQSSSYEQYF. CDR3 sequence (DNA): TGTGCCAGCAGCTCGGGACAGTCAAGCTCCTACGAGCAGTACTTC.

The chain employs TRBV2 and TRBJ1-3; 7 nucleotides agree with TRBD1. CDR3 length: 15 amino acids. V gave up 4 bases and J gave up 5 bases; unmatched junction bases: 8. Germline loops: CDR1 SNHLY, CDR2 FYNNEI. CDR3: CASSGQGRFRNTIYF. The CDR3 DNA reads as TGTGCCAGCAGTGGACAGGGAAGGTTTAGAAACACCATATATTTT.

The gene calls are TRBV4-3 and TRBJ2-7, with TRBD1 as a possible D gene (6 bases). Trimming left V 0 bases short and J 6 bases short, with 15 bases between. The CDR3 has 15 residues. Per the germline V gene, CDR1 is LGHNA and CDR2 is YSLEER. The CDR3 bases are TGCGCCAGCAGCCAAGAGCCAGGGACACCCTCCGAGCAGTACTTC. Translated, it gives CASSQEPGTPSEQYF.

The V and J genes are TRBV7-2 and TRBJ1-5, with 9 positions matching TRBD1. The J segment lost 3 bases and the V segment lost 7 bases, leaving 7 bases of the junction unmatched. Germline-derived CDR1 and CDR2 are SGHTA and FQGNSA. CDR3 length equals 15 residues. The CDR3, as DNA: TGTGCCAGCAACCCTGGGACAGGGCCCAATCAGCCCCAGCATTTT. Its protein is CASNPGTGPNQPQHF.

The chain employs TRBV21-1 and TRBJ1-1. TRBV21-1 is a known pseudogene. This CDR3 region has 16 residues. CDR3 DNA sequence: TGTGCCAGCAGCAAAGAGGTTGGGGGGGAGGACACTGAAGCTTTCTTT. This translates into CASSKEVGGEDTEAFF.

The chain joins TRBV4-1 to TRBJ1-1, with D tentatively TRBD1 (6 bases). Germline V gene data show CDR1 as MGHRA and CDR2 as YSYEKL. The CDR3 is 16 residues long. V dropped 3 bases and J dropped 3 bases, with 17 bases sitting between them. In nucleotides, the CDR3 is TGCGCCAGCAGCCATCCTGGGGGGGGGCATTACACTGAAGCTTTCTTT. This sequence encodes CASSHPGGGHYTEAFF.

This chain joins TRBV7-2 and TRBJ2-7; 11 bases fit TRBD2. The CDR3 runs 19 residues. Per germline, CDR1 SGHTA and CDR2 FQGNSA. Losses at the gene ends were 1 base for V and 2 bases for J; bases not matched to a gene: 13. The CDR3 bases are TGTGCCAGCAGCTTAGAGGTTCGGGGACTAGCGGTAACCACCTACGAGCAGTACTTC. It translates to CASSLEVRGLAVTTYEQYF.

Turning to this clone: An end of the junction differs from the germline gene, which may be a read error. For the CDR3, the DNA is TGTGCCAGCAGCCCGGGGGGACTAGCTTGGCTCTTC. The encoded protein is CASSPGGLAWLF. The chain combines TRBV5-6 with TRBJ2-1; TRBD2 matches 9 bases. The CDR3 runs to 12 residues. Looked up from germline, CDR1 is SGHDT and CDR2 is YYEEEE.

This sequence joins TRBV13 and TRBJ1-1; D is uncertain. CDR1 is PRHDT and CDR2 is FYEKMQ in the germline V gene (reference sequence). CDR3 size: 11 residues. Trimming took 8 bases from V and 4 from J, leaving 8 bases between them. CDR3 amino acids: CASRRGTEAFF. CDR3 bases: TGTGCCAGCCGTCGGGGCACTGAAGCTTTCTTT.

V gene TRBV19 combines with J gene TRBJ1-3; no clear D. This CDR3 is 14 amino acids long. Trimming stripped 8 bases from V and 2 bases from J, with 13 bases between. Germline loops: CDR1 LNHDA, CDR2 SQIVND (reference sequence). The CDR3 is CASALNAPGNTIYF. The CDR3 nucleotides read TGTGCCAGTGCACTTAATGCACCTGGAAACACCATATATTTT.

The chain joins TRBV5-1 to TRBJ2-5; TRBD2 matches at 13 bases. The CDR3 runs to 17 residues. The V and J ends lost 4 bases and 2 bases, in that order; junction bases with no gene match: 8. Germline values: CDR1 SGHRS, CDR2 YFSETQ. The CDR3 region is CASSRGLAGRGQETQYF. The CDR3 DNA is TGCGCCAGCAGCAGGGGACTAGCGGGAAGGGGGCAAGAGACCCAGTACTTC.